This T cell receptor beta chain derives from a study of technical replicates of blood from a handful of donors. Profiled with immunoSEQ multiplex PCR; TCRdb holds only in-frame clones, not every one. The sample records about 84,000 clones, 93% being singletons. The clonotype originates from a human donor in good health. Sequences were obtained from T cells isolated from PBMCs.

The CDR3 nucleotides read TGCACCAGCAGCCAACCCCGACAGATGCATAATGAAAAACTGTTTTTT. Its protein product is CTSSQPRQMHNEKLFF. This chain connects TRBV1 to TRBJ1-4; the DNA was not compared with TRBD1, the D call given in the table. TRBV1 is a known pseudogene. The length of the CDR3 is 16 residues.